The entry below describes one TCR beta chain. What it binds is not known. Trimming took 7 bases from V and 1 from J; bases not matched to a gene: 8. Germline assignment: CDR1 WNHNN and CDR2 SYGVQD (reference sequence). This CDR3 contains 17 residues. This entry comes from a study of shared clonotypes between healthy human individuals. Measured with immunoSEQ multiplex PCR; TCRdb has only the in-frame clones, and not every one. The sample has fewer than 2.5 million clones; over 85% are singletons. Study outcomes and limitations: Rarefaction exposed incomplete sorted-subset sequencing despite large depth.

This TCR derives from a man aged 18-30 years in good health. Some clones in this sample may be carry-over from other donors' samples. Sequencing was done on a sample of naive CD4+ T cells from PBMCs. Subset given: CD45RA+ positively selected. The chain joins TRBV10-1 to TRBJ2-2, with 11 bases that match TRBD2. The CDR3 loop reads CASKIAGGPRNTGELFF. As DNA, the CDR3 is TGCGCCAGCAAAATAGCGGGAGGGCCTCGGAACACCGGGGAGCTGTTTTTT.